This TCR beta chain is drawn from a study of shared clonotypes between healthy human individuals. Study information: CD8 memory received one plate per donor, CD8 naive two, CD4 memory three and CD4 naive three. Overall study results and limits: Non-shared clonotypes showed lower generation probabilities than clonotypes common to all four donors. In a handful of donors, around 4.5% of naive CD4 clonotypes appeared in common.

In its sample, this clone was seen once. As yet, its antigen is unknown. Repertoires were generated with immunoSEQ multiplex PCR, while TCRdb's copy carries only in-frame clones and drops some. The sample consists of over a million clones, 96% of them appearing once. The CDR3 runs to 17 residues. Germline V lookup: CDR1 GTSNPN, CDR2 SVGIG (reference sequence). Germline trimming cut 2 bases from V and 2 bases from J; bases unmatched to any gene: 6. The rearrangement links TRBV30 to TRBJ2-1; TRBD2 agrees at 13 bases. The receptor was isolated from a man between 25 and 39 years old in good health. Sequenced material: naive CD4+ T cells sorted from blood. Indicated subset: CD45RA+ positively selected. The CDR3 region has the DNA TGTGCCTGGAGTAGGACTAGCGGGAGTCCGACCTACAATGAGCAGTTCTTC. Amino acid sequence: CAWSRTSGSPTYNEQFF.